This T cell receptor beta chain was retrieved from a study of early T cells in non-severe SARS-CoV-2 infection. Background on the study: Chains were unpaired, as sequencing was done on bulk RNA from unsorted whole blood. Findings of the study overall: Comparison of clonotypes with VDJdb favored anti-spike CD8 responses while missing private and CD4 specificities.

V was clipped by 5 bases and J by 5 bases; unmatched bases: 8. The CDR3 covers 14 residues. Per the germline V gene, CDR1 is DFQATT and CDR2 is SNEGSKA (reference sequence). Attachment of unique molecular identifiers was made to individual cDNA molecules. TCRdb re-derived calls from the 5' RACE reads in MiXCR, one entry per CDR3 protein. The data show 52,000 or so distinct CDR3 sequences, around 6.6% seen once. This clonotype was counted at least ten times. Its antigen is unidentified. The sequencing used whole blood, collected at baseline. This TCR was sampled from an adult who was a healthcare worker with PCR-confirmed SARS-CoV-2 infection or an uninfected control (not recorded which). This sequence joins TRBV20-1 and TRBJ2-4; 8 nucleotides line up with TRBD2. Here the CDR3 DNA reads TGCAGTGCTCCCACCGGGACTAGTCAAAACATTCAGTACTTC. This encodes CSAPTGTSQNIQYF.